This TCR beta chain was identified during a study of TIL therapy for anti-PD-1-resistant metastatic lung cancer. The germline CDR1 and CDR2 sequences are GTSNPN and SVGIG (reference sequence). This CDR3 is 11 amino acids long. Trimming cost V 6 bases and J 13 bases, with 18 bases left between them. Time point described: pre-treatment sample, taken before nivolumab and TIL therapy. The immunoSEQ assay was v3. Produced via immunoSEQ multiplex PCR; TCRdb's table is partial and in-frame only. The sample comprises 60,000 or so clones, 69% of which are singletons, and over 6.5% rests with the top ten. The chain uses TRBV30 and TRBJ2-5, with D perhaps being TRBD1 or TRBD2 (6 bases each). This receptor was obtained from a person aged 25-79 years with non-small cell lung cancer. The material was blood, obtained at baseline. CDR3 in DNA: TGTGCCTGCTCGGGCTGGGGGGCCTGGTACTTC. As protein: CACSGWGAWYF.